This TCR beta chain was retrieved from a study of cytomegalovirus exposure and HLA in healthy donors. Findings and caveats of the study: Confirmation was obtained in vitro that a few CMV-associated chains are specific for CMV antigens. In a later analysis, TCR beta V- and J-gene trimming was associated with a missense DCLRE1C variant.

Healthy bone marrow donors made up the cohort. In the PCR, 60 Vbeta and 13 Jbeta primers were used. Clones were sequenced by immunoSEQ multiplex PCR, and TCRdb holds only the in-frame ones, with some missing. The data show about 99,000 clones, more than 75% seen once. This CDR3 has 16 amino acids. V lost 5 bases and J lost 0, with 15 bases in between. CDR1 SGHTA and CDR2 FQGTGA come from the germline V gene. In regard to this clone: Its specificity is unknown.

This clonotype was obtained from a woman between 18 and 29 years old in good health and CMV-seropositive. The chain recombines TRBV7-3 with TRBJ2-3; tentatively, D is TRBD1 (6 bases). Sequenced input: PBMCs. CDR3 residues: CASSPPEGESTDTQYF. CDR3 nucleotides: TGTGCCAGCAGCCCCCCAGAGGGGGAGAGCACAGATACGCAGTATTTT. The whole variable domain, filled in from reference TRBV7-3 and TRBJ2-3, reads GAGVSQTPSNKVTEKGKYVELRCDPISGHTALYWYRQSLGQGPEFLIYFQGTGAADDSGLPNDRFFAVRPEGSVSTLKIQRTERGDSAVYLCASSPPEGESTDTQYFGPGTRLTVL.